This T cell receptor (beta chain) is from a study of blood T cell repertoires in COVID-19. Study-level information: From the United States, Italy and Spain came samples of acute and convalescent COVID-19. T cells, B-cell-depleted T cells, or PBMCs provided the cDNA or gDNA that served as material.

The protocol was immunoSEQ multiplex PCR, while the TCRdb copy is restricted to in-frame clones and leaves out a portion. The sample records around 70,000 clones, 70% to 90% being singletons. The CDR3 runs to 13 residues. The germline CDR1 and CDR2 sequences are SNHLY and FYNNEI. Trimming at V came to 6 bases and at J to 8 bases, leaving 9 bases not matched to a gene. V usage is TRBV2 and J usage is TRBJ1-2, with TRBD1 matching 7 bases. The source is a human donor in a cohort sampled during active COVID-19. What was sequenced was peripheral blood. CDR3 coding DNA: TGTGCCAGCAGCGGGACAGCTCCGAGGGGCTACACCTTC. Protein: CASSGTAPRGYTF.